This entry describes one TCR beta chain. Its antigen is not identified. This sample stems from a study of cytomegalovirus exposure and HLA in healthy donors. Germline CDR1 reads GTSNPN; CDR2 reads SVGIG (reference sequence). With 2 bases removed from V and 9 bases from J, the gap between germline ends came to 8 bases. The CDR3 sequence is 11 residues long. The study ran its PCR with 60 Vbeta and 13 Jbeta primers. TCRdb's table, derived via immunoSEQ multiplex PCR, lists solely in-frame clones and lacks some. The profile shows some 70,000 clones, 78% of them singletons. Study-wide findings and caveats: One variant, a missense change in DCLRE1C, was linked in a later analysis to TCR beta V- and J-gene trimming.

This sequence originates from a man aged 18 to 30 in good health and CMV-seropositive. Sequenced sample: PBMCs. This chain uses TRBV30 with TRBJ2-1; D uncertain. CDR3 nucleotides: TGTGCCTGGAGTCTAAGCCGTGAGCAGTTCTTC. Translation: CAWSLSREQFF.